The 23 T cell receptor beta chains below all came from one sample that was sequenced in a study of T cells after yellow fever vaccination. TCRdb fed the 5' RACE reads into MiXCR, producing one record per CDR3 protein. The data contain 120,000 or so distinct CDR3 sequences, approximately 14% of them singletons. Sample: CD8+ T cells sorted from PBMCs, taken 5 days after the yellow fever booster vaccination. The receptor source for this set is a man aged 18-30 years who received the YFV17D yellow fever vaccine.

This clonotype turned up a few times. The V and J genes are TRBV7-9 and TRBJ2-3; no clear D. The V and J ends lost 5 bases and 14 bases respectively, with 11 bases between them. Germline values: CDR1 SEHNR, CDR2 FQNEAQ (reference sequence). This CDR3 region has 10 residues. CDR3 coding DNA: TGTGCCAGCAGCCATATAACTTGGTATTTT. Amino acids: CASSHITWYF.

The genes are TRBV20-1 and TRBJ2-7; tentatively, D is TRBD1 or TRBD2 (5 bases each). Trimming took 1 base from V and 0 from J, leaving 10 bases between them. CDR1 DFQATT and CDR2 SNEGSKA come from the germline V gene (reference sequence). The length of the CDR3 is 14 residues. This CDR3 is CSARVLGTSYEQYF. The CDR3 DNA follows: TGCAGTGCTAGAGTACTGGGGACCTCCTACGAGCAGTACTTC.

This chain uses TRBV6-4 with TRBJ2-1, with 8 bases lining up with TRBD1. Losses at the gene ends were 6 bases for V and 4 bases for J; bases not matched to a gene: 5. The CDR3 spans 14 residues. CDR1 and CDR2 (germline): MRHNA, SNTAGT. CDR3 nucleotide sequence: TGTGCCAGCAGGGAAGACAGGGGTTACAATGAGCAGTTCTTC. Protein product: CASREDRGYNEQFF.

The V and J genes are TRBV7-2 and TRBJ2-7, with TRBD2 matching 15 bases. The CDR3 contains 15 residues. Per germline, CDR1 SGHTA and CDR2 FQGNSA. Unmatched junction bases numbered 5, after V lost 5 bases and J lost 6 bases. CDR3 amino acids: CASSPWTSGGGEQYF. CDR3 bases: TGTGCCAGCAGCCCTTGGACTAGCGGGGGGGGCGAGCAGTACTTC.

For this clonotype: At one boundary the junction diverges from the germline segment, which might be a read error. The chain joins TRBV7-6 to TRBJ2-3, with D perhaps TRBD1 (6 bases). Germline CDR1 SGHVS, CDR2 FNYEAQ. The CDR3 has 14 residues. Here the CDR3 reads CASILLEGADTQYF. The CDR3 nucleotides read TGTGCCAGCATCTTATTAGAGGGGGCAGATACGCAGTATTTT. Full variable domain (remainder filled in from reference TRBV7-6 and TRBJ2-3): GAGVSQSPRYKVTKRGQDVALRCDPISGHVSLYWYRQALGQGPEFLTYFNYEAQQDKSGLPNDRFSAERPEGSISTLTIQRTEQRDSAMYRCASILLEGADTQYFGPGTRLTVL.

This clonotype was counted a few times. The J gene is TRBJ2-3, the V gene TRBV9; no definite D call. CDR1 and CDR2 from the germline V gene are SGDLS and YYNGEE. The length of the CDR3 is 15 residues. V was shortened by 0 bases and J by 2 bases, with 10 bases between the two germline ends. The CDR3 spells CASSVGVGSTDTQYF. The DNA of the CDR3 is TGTGCCAGCAGCGTAGGAGTGGGGTCCACAGATACGCAGTATTTT.

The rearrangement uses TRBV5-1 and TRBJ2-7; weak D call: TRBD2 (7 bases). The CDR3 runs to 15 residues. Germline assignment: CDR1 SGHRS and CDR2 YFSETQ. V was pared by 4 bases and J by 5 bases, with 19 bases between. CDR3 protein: CASSPALGGADEQYV. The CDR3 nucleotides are TGCGCCAGCAGCCCAGCGTTGGGGGGGGCTGACGAGCAGTACGTC.

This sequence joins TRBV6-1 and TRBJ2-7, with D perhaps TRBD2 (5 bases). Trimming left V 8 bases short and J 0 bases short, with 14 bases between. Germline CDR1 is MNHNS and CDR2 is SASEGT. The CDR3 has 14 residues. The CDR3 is CASSTSFRSYEQYV. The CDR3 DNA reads TGTGCCAGCTCTACTAGTTTTCGCTCCTACGAGCAGTACGTC.

This CDR3 reads CSASPNGGLRLSYEQYV. CDR3 nucleotide sequence: TGCAGTGCTAGCCCGAATGGGGGACTTCGCCTCTCCTACGAGCAGTACGTC. The chain couples TRBV20-1 to TRBJ2-7; D may be TRBD2 (6 bases). Trimming left V 3 bases short and J 0 bases short, with 21 bases between. The CDR3 spans 17 residues. The V gene's germline CDR1 is DFQATT and CDR2 SNEGSKA (reference sequence).

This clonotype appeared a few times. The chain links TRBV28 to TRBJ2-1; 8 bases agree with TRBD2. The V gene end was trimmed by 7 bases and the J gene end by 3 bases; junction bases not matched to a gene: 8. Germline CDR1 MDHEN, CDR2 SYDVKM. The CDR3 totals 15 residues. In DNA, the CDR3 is TGTGCCAGCAACTCCCGGGGGGGCGGCTACAATGAGCAGTTCTTC. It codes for CASNSRGGGYNEQFF.

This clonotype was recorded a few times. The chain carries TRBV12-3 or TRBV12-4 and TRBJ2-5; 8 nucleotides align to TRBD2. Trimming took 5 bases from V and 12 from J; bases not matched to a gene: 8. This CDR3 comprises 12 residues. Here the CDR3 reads CASSTGLAAEYF. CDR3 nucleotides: TGTGCCAGCAGTACAGGACTAGCCGCTGAGTACTTC.

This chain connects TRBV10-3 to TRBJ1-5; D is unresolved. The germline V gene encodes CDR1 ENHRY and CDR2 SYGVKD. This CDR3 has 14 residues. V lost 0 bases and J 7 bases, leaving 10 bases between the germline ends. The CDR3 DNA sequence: TGTGCCATCAGTGAGTCCCCGGCGGGGCAGCCCCAGCATTTT. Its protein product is CAISESPAGQPQHF.

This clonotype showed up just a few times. Written as DNA, the CDR3 is TGTGCCAGCAGCTCAGGGTCGGAGCAGTTCTTC. As protein: CASSSGSEQFF. The V gene is TRBV11-2, the J gene TRBJ2-1, with D possibly being TRBD1 (5 bases). Germline CDR1 is SGHAT and CDR2 is FQNNGV. V lost 4 bases and J lost 10, with 8 bases in between. CDR3 size: 11 residues.

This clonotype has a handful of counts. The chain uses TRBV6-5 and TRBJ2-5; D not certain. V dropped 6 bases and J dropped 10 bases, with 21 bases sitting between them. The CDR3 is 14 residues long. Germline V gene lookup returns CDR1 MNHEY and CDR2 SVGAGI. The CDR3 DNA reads TGTGCCAGCAGCCCCGTTTTAAGCAGAAGGGTCCAGTACTTC. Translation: CASSPVLSRRVQYF.

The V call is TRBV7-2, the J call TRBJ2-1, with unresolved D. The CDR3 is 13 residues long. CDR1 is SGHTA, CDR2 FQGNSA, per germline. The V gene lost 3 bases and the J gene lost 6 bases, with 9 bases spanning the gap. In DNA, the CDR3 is TGTGCCAGCAGCTTGGGTCCTGTCAATGAGCAGTTCTTC. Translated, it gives CASSLGPVNEQFF.

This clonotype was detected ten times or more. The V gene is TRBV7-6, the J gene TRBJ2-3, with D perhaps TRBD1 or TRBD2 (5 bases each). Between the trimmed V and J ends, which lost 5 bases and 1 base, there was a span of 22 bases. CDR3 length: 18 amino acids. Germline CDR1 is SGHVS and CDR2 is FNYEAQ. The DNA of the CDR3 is TGTGCCAGCAGCCAACCTCAACTCAGGGACCCCGGCACAGATACGCAGTATTTT. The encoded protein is CASSQPQLRDPGTDTQYF.

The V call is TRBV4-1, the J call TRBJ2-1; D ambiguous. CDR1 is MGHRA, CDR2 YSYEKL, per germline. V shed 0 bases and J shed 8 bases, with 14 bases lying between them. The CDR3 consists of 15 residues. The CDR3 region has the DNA TGCGCCAGCAGCCAAGAGAGTAGGGTGCCGGATGAGCAGTTCTTC. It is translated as CASSQESRVPDEQFF.

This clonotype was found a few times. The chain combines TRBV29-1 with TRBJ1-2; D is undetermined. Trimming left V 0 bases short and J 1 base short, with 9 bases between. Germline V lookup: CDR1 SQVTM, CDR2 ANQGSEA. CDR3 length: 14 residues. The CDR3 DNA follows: TGCAGCGTTGAAGATGCTAGCGGTAACTATGGCTACACCTTC. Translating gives CSVEDASGNYGYTF.

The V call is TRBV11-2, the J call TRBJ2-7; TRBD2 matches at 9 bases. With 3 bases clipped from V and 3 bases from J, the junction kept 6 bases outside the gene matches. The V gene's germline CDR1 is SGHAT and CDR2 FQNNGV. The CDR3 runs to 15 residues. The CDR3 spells CASSLGPSGVYEQYV. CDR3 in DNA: TGTGCCAGCAGCTTGGGGCCTAGCGGGGTCTACGAGCAGTACGTC.

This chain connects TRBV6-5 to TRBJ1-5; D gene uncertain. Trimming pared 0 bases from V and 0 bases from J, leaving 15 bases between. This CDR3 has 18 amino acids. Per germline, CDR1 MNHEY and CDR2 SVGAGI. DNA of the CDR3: TGTGCCAGCAGTTACTCTACAGCGACGGGATATAGCAATCAGCCCCAGCATTTT. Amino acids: CASSYSTATGYSNQPQHF.

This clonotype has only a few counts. This chain's CDR3 is CASSSNPFVGTVPEAFF. CDR3 bases: TGTGCCAGCAGTTCCAACCCCTTTGTAGGTACGGTCCCTGAAGCTTTCTTT. The V call is TRBV12-3 or TRBV12-4, the J call TRBJ1-1; D ambiguous. V was trimmed by 4 bases and J by 6 bases, leaving 24 bases between them. This CDR3 region has 17 residues.

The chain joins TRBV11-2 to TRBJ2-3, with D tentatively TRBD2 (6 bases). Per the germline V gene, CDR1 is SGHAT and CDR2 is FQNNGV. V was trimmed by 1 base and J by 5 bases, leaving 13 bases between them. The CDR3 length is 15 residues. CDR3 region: CASSLGRAGLDTQYF. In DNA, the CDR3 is TGTGCCAGCAGCTTAGGCCGAGCGGGCCTAGATACGCAGTATTTT.

This chain's CDR3 is CASTPRLERGQETQYF. The CDR3, as DNA: TGTGCCAGCACCCCGCGGTTGGAGCGGGGGCAAGAGACCCAGTACTTC. J is TRBJ2-5 and V is TRBV7-8; 8 bases are a match to TRBD2. CDR3 length: 16 amino acids. CDR1 SGHVS and CDR2 FQNEAQ come from the germline V gene. The V and J ends lost 7 bases and 2 bases, in that order; junction bases with no gene match: 12.